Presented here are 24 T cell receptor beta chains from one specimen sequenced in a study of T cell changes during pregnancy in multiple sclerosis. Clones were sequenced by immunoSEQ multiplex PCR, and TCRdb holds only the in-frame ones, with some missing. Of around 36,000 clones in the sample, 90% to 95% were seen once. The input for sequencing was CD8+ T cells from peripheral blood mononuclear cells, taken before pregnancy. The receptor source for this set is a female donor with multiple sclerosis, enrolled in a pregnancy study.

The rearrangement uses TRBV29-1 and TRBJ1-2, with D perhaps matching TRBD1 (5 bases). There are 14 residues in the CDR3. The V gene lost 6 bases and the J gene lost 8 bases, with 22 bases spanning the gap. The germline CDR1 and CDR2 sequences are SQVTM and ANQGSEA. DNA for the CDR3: TGCAGCGTAGACGGGGGTGGGGAGGGATACGGCTACACCTTC. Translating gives CSVDGGGEGYGYTF. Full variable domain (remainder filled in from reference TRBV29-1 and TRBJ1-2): SAVISQKPSRDICQRGTSLTIQCQVDSQVTMMFWYRQQPGQSLTLIATANQGSEATYESGFVIDKFPISRPNLTFSTLTVSNMSPEDSSIYLCSVDGGGEGYGYTFGSGTRLTVV.

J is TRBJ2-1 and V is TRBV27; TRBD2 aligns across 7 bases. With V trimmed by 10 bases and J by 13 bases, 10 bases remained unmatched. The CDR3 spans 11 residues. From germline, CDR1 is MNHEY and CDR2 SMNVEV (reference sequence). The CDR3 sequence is CATREGAIQFF. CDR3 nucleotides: TGTGCCACCAGGGAGGGAGCGATTCAGTTCTTC.

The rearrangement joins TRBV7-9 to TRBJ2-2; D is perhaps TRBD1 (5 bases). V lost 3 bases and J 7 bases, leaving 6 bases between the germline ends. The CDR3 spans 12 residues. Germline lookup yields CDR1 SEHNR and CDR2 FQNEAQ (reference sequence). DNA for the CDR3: TGTGCCAGCAGCTTCCAGGGCGGGGAGCTGTTTTTT. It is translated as CASSFQGGELFF.

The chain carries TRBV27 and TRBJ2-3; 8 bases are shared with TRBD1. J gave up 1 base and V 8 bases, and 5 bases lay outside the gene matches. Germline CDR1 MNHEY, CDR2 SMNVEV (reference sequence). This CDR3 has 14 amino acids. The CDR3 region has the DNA TGTGCCAGCGACGACAGGGGCGGCACAGATACGCAGTATTTT. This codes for CASDDRGGTDTQYF.

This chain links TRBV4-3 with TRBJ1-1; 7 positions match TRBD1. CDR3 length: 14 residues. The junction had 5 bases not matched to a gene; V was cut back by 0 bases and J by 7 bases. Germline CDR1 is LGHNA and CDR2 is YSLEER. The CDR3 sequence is CASSQDIGTVEAFF. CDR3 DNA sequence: TGCGCCAGCAGCCAAGATATCGGGACAGTTGAAGCTTTCTTT.

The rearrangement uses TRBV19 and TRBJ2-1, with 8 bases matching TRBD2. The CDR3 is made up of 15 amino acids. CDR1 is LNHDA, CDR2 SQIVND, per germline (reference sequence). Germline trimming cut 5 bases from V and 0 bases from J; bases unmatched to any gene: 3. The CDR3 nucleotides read TGTGCCAGTAGTCTAGCGGGTAGCTCCTACAATGAGCAGTTCTTC. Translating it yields CASSLAGSSYNEQFF.

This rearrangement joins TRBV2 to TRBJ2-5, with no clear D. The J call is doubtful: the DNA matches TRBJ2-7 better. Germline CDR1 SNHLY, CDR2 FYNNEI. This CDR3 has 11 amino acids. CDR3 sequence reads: CASILTDEQYF. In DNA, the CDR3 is TGTGCCAGCATTTTAACAGACGAGCAGTACTTC.

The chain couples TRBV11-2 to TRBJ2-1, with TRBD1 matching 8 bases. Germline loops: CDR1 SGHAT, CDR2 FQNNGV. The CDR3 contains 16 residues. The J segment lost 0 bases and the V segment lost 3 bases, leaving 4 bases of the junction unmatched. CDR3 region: CASSFQGAVSYNEQFF. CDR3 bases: TGTGCCAGCAGCTTCCAGGGGGCGGTCTCCTACAATGAGCAGTTCTTC.

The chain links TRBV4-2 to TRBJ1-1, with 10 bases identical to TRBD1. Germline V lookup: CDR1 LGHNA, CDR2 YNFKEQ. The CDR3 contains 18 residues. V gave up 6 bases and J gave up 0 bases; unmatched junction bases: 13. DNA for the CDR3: TGTGCCAGCAGACCACCGGGACAGGGGAGGGGATTGAACACTGAAGCTTTCTTT. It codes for CASRPPGQGRGLNTEAFF.

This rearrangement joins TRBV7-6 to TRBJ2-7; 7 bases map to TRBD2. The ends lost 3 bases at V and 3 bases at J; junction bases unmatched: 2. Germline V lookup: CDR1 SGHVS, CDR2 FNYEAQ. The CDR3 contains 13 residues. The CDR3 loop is CASSFASGYEQYF. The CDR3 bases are TGTGCCAGCAGCTTCGCTAGCGGCTACGAGCAGTACTTC. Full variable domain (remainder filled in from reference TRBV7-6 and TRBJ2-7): GAGVSQSPRYKVTKRGQDVALRCDPISGHVSLYWYRQALGQGPEFLTYFNYEAQQDKSGLPNDRFSAERPEGSISTLTIQRTEQRDSAMYRCASSFASGYEQYFGPGTRLTVT.

The CDR3: CASSLSGGYEQYF. In DNA form, the CDR3 reads TGTGCCAGCAGCTTATCGGGAGGCTACGAGCAGTACTTC. The V call is TRBV11-3, the J call TRBJ2-7; 7 bases map to TRBD2. This CDR3 has 13 amino acids. Per the germline V gene, CDR1 is SGHNT and CDR2 is YENEEA. Trimming took 2 bases from V and 3 from J; bases not matched to a gene: 1.

CDR3 residues: CASSPNRTGTGARVVPEKLFF. Written as DNA, the CDR3 is TGTGCCAGCAGCCCGAACCGTACCGGGACAGGGGCTCGGGTGGTACCTGAAAAACTGTTTTTT. The gene calls are TRBV9 and TRBJ1-4; 10 bases line up with TRBD1. From germline, CDR1 is SGDLS and CDR2 YYNGEE. Trimming cost V 4 bases and J 7 bases; bases outside gene matches: 25. The CDR3 totals 21 residues.

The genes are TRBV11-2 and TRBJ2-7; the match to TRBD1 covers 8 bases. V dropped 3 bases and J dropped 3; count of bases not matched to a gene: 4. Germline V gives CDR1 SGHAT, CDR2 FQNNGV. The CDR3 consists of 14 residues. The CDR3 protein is CASSFEDRGYEQYF. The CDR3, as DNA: TGTGCCAGCAGCTTCGAAGACAGGGGCTACGAGCAGTACTTC.

The CDR3 coding sequence is TGTGCCAGCAGTGAGGAGTATAGCAATCAGCCCCAGCATTTT. Amino acids: CASSEEYSNQPQHF. The V and J genes are TRBV6-4 and TRBJ1-5, with D uncertain. V lost 3 bases to trimming and J lost 0 bases, with 6 bases between them. Germline CDR1 MRHNA, CDR2 SNTAGT. The CDR3 spans 14 residues.

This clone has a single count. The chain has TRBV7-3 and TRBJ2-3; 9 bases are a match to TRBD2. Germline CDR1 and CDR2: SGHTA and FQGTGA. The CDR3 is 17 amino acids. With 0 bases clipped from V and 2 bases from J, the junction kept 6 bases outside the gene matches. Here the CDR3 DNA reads TGTGCCAGCAGCTTAACGGTGACTAGCGGCTTCACAGATACGCAGTATTTT. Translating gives CASSLTVTSGFTDTQYF.

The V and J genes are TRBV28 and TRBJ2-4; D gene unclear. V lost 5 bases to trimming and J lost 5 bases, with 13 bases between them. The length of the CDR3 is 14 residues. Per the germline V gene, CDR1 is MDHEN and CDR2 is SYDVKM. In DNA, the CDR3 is TGTGCCAGCAGTCCTGCCCGTTCAGAAAACATTCAGTACTTC. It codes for CASSPARSENIQYF. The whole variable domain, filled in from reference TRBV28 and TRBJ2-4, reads DVKVTQSSRYLVKRTGEKVFLECVQDMDHENMFWYRQDPGLGLRLIYFSYDVKMKEKGDIPEGYSVSREKKERFSLILESASTNQTSMYLCASSPARSENIQYFGAGTRLSVL.

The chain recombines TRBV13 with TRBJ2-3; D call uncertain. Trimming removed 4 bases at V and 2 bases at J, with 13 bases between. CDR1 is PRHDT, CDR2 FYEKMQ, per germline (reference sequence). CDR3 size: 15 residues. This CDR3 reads CASSWRGAATDTQYF. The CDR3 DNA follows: TGTGCCAGCAGCTGGCGTGGCGCGGCCACAGATACGCAGTATTTT. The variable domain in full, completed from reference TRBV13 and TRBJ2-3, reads AAGVIQSPRHLIKEKRETATLKCYPIPRHDTVYWYQQGPGQDPQFLISFYEKMQSDKGSIPDRFSAQQFSDYHSELNMSSLELGDSALYFCASSWRGAATDTQYFGPGTRLTVL.

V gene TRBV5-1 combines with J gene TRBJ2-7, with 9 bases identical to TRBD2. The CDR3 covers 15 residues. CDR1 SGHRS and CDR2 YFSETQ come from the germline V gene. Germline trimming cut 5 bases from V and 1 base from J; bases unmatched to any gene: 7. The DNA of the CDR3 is TGCGCCAGCAGGGTAGAAGCGGGAGGTTCCTACGAGCAGTACTTC. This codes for CASRVEAGGSYEQYF. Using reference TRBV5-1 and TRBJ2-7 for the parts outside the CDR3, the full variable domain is KAGVTQTPRYLIKTRGQQVTLSCSPISGHRSVSWYQQTPGQGLQFLFEYFSETQRNKGNFPGRFSGRQFSNSRSEMNVSTLELGDSALYLCASRVEAGGSYEQYFGPGTRLTVT.

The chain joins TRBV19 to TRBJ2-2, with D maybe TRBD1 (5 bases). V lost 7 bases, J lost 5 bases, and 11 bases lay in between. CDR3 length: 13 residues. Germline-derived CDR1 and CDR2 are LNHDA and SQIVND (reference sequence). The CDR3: CASTQGGTGELFF. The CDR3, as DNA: TGTGCCAGTACCCAGGGTGGGACCGGGGAGCTGTTTTTT.

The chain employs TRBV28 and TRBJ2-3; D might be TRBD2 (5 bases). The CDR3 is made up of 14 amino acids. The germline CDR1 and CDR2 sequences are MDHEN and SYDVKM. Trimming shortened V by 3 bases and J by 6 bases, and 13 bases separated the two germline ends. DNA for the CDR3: TGTGCCAGCAGTTTCCTGGGAGCCGGGGATACGCAGTATTTT. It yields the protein CASSFLGAGDTQYF.

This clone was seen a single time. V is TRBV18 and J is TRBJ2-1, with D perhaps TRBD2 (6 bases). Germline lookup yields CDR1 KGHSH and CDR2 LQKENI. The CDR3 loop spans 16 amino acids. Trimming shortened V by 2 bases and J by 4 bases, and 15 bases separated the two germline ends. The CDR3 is CASSPGGFSGYNEQFF. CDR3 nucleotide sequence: TGTGCCAGCTCACCAGGGGGGTTTAGCGGATACAATGAGCAGTTCTTC.

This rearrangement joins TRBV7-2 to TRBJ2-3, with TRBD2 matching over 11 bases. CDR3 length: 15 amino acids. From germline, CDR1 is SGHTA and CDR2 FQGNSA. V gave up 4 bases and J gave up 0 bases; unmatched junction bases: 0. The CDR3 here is CASSWTSGSTDTQYF. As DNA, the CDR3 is TGTGCCAGCAGCTGGACTAGCGGGAGCACAGATACGCAGTATTTT.

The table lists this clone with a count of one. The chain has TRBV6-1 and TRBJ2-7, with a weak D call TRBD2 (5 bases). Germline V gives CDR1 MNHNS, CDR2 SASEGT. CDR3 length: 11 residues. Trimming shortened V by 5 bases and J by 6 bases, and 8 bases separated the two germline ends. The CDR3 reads CASSYEGEQYF. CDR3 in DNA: TGTGCCAGCAGTTATGAGGGCGAGCAGTACTTC.

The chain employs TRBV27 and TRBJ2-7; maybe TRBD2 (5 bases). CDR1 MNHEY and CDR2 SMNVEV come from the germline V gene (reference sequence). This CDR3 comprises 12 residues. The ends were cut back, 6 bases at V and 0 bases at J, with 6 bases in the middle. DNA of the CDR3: TGTGCCAGCAGAGGGAGCTCCTACGAGCAGTACTTC. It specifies CASRGSSYEQYF.